The source of this T cell receptor (beta chain) is a study of graft-versus-host responses after intestinal transplantation. Study results and limitations: Early post-transplant HvG declines were associated with peak circulating GvH clone levels. Present in recipient marrow, GvH clones included some that appeared first in ileum or blood.

V was clipped by 6 bases and J by 2 bases, with 11 bases between them. The CDR3 sequence is 13 residues long. Per germline, CDR1 MNHEY and CDR2 SMNVEV (reference sequence). As concerns this clone: What it binds is unknown.

The repertoire was sequenced with immunoSEQ multiplex PCR; TCRdb's copy has only in-frame clones and lacks some. This sample carries some 23,000 clones, 82% of them seen once, and the ten largest clones take around 0.9%. The material was unstimulated CD8+ T cells sorted from spleen or lymph node cells, obtained before transplant. The receptor comes from a human donor who was the organ donor for an intestinal transplant. V usage is TRBV27 and J usage is TRBJ2-7; D call uncertain. CDR3 sequence: CASSLGFTYEQYF. In nucleotides, the CDR3 is TGTGCCAGCAGCCTGGGTTTTACCTACGAGCAGTACTTC.